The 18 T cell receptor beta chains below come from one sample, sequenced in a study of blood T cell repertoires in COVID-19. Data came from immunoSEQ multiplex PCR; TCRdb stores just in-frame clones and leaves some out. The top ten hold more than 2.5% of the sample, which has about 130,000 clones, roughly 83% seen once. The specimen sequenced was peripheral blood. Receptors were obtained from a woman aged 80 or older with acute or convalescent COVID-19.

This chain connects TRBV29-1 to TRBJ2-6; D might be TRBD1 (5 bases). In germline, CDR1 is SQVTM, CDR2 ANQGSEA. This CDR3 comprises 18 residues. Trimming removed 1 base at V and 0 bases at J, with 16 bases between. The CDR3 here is CSVEVDSWSLSGANVLTF. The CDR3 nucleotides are TGCAGCGTTGAAGTCGACAGCTGGTCTCTCTCTGGGGCCAACGTCCTGACTTTC.

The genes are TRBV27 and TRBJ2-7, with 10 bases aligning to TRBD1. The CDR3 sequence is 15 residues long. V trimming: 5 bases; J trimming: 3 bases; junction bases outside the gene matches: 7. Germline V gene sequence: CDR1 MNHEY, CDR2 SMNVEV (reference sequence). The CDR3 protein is CASSPGTGVGYEQYF. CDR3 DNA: TGTGCCAGCAGTCCAGGGACAGGGGTAGGCTACGAGCAGTACTTC.

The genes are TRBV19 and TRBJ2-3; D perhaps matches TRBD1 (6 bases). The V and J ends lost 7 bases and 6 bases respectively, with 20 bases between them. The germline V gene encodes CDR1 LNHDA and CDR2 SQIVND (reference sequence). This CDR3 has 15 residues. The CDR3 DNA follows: TGTGCCAGTACCCCACAGCAGGGGAGTGGGGATACGCAGTATTTT. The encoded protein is CASTPQQGSGDTQYF.

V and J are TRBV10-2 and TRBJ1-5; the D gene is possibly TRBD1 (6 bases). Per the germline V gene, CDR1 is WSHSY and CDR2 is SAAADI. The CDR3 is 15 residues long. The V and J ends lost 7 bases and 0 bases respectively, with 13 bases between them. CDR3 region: CASKRQADSNQPQHF. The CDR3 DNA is TGCGCCAGCAAAAGACAGGCAGATAGCAATCAGCCCCAGCATTTT.

DNA of the CDR3: TGCGCCAGCAGCTTCTTCGCCGGGGGCTCCTACGAGCAGTACTTC. As protein: CASSFFAGGSYEQYF. The chain employs TRBV5-1 and TRBJ2-7, with a possible D match to TRBD2 (6 bases). Trimming cost V 2 bases and J 0 bases, with 12 bases left between them. CDR1 SGHRS and CDR2 YFSETQ come from the germline V gene. This CDR3 region has 15 residues.

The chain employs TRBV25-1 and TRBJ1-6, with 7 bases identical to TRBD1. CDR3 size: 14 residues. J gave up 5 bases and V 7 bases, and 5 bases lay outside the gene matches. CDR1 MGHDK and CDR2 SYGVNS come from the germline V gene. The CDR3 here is CASTSTGNNSPLHF. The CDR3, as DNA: TGTGCCAGCACCTCGACAGGGAATAATTCACCCCTCCACTTT.

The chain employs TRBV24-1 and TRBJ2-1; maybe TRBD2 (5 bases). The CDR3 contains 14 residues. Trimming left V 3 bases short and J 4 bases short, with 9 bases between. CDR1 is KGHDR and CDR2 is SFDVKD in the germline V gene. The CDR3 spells CATSDGSLYNEQFF. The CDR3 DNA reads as TGTGCCACCAGTGATGGGAGCCTTTACAATGAGCAGTTCTTC.

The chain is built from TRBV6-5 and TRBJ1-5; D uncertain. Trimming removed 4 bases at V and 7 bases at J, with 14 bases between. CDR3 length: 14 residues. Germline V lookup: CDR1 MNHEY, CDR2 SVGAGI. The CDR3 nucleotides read TGTGCCAGCAGTTTGGACTCTAGCGGGCAGCCCCAGCATTTT. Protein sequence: CASSLDSSGQPQHF.

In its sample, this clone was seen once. The CDR3 nucleotides are TGTGCCAGCGGAGGACAGGGAAATTCACCCCTCCACTTT. It codes for CASGGQGNSPLHF. V is TRBV25-1 and J is TRBJ1-6; 8 bases map to TRBD1. Germline CDR1 is MGHDK and CDR2 is SYGVNS. The J segment lost 7 bases and the V segment lost 8 bases, leaving 4 bases of the junction unmatched. This CDR3 contains 13 residues.

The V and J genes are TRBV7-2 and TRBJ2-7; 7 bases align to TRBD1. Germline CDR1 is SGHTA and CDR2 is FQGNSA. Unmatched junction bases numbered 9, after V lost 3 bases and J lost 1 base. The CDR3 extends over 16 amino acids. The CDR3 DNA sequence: TGTGCCAGCAGCTTCCCCGGGACAGCAGCATCCTACGAGCAGTACTTC. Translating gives CASSFPGTAASYEQYF.

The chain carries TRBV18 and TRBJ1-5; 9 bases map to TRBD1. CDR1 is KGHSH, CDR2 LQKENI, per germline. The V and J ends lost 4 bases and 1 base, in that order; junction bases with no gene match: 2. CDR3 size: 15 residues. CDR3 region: CASSLQGASNQPQHF. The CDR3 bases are TGTGCCAGCTCACTACAGGGGGCGAGCAATCAGCCCCAGCATTTT. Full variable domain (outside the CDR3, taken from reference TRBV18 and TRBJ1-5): NAGVMQNPRHLVRRRGQEARLRCSPMKGHSHVYWYRQLPEEGLKFMVYLQKENIIDESGMPKERFSAEFPKEGPSILRIQQVVRGDSAAYFCASSLQGASNQPQHFGDGTRLSIL.

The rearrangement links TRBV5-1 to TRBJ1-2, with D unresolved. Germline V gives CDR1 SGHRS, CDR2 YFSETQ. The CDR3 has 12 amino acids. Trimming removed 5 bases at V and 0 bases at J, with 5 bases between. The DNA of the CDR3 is TGCGCCAGCAGAGGAGCTAACTATGGCTACACCTTC. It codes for CASRGANYGYTF.

In DNA form, the CDR3 reads TGTGCCAGCAGCTTAGGTAGGGAGAGGAAATCTTTCTTT. Translated, it gives CASSLGRERKSFF. The rearrangement joins TRBV7-8 to TRBJ1-1; D is unclear. This CDR3 is built from 13 residues. Germline values: CDR1 SGHVS, CDR2 FQNEAQ. V shed 1 base and J shed 12 bases, with 15 bases lying between them.

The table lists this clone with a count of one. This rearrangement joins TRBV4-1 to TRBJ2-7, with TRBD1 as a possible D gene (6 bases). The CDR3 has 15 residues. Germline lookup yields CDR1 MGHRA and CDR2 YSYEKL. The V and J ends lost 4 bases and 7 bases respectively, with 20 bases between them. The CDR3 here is CASSLYREATTEQYF. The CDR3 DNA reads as TGCGCCAGCAGCCTTTACAGGGAAGCAACGACGGAGCAGTACTTC.

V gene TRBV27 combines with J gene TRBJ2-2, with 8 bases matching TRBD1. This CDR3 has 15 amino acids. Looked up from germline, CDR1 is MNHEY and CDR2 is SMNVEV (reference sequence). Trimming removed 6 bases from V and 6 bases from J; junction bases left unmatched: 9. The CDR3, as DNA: TGTGCCAGCAGCAATCAGGGGGCGCGAGCCGGGGAGCTGTTTTTT. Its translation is CASSNQGARAGELFF.

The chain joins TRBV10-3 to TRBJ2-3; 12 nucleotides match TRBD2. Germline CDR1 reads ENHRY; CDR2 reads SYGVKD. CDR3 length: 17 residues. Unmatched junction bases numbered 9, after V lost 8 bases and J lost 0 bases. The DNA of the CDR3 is TGTGCCATCCTAGCGGGGGGGCTGAGGGGGAGCACAGATACGCAGTATTTT. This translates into CAILAGGLRGSTDTQYF.

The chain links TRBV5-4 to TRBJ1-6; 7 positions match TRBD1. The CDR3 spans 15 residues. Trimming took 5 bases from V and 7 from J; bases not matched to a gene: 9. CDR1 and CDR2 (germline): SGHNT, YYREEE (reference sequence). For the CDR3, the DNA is TGTGCCAGCAGTTTCGACAGGGCGCGGAATTCACCCCTCCACTTT. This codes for CASSFDRARNSPLHF.

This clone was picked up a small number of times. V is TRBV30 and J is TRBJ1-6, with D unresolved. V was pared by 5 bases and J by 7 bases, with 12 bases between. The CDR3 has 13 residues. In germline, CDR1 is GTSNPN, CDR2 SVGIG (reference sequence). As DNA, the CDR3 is TGTGCCTGGTCTCCTCGGTTGAATTCACCCCTCCACTTT. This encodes CAWSPRLNSPLHF. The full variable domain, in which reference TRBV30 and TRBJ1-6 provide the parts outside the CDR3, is SQTIHQWPATLVQPVGSPLSLECTVEGTSNPNLYWYRQAAGRGLQLLFYSVGIGQISSEVPQNLSASRPQDRQFILSSKKLLLSDSGFYLCAWSPRLNSPLHFGNGTRLTVT.